These 25 T cell receptor beta chains were all obtained from the same sample, sequenced in a study of identical twins. TCRdb called the 5' RACE reads again in MiXCR, with one record for every CDR3 protein. The sample holds 350,000 to 450,000 distinct CDR3 sequences; around a sixth are singletons and the top ten take roughly 12%. Sequenced sample: naive T cells sorted from blood. These receptors were taken from a man aged 50 to 60 in good health.

At least ten counts were recorded for this clonotype. The V call is TRBV5-1, the J call TRBJ2-5, with 8 bases fitting TRBD1. V shed 4 bases, J shed 4 bases, and the junction held 3 bases outside the gene matches. The CDR3 is 13 residues long. Per germline, CDR1 SGHRS and CDR2 YFSETQ. The CDR3 DNA reads as TGCGCCAGCAGCCATACAGGGGGAGAGACCCAGTACTTC. Amino acids: CASSHTGGETQYF.

This clonotype has a handful of counts. The chain carries TRBV20-1 and TRBJ2-5, with 8 nucleotides matching TRBD2. The V segment lost 3 bases and the J segment 4 bases; nucleotides outside the gene matches: 7. The germline CDR1 and CDR2 sequences are DFQATT and SNEGSKA (reference sequence). This CDR3 is built from 14 residues. In DNA form, the CDR3 reads TGCAGTGCTAGGAGCGGGGCGGGGGGAGAGACCCAGTACTTC. This translates into CSARSGAGGETQYF.

The chain combines TRBV7-2 with TRBJ1-5, with 8 bases identical to TRBD1. After removal of 5 bases from V and 4 bases from J, the junction contained 10 bases not matched to a gene. The CDR3 runs 16 residues. CDR1 SGHTA and CDR2 FQGNSA come from the germline V gene. This CDR3 is CASSPADRAANQPQHF. The CDR3 DNA reads as TGTGCCAGCAGCCCAGCGGACAGGGCGGCGAATCAGCCCCAGCATTTT.

The V call is TRBV6-9, the J call TRBJ1-4, with TRBD1 identical over 9 bases. With 5 bases clipped from V and 8 bases from J, the junction kept 9 bases outside the gene matches. The CDR3 contains 15 residues. Per the germline V gene, CDR1 is MNHGY and CDR2 is SVAAGI. The CDR3 here is CASSGPGQGHEKLFF. CDR3 nucleotide sequence: TGTGCCAGCAGTGGACCGGGACAGGGACACGAAAAACTGTTTTTT.

This clonotype was counted at least ten times. The chain uses TRBV5-8 and TRBJ2-7; the D gene is possibly TRBD2 (5 bases). V was cut by 1 base and J by 6 bases, with 14 bases left in between. The CDR3 is made up of 14 amino acids. Germline assignment: CDR1 SGHTS and CDR2 YDEGEE. The CDR3, as DNA: TGTGCCAGCAGCTTGCGGGTAAAGGCGGGCGAGCAGTACTTC. This codes for CASSLRVKAGEQYF.

The chain is built from TRBV18 and TRBJ1-1; D remains unclear. The CDR3 runs 13 residues. The V end lost 2 bases, the J end lost 1 base, and 5 bases lay between the germline ends. Germline V gives CDR1 KGHSH, CDR2 LQKENI. The CDR3 sequence is CASSPVWNTEAFF. For the CDR3, the DNA is TGTGCCAGCTCACCAGTTTGGAACACTGAAGCTTTCTTT.

The chain joins TRBV7-9 to TRBJ1-2; a possible D gene is TRBD1 (6 bases). The CDR3 is 15 residues long. Germline-derived CDR1 and CDR2 are SEHNR and FQNEAQ (reference sequence). V lost 5 bases and J 4 bases, leaving 17 bases between the germline ends. CDR3 nucleotide sequence: TGTGCCAGCAGCCCCGTGGGGGCGAAGTCCTATGGCTACACCTTC. Translated, it gives CASSPVGAKSYGYTF.

This clonotype was seen only a few times. The gene calls are TRBV5-1 and TRBJ2-3; the D gene is possibly TRBD2 (6 bases). This CDR3 is built from 17 residues. Germline V CDR1 and CDR2: SGHRS, YFSETQ. The ends were cut back, 1 base at V and 5 bases at J, with 20 bases in the middle. The CDR3 sequence: CASSLRTTPPLQDTQYF. CDR3 nucleotide sequence: TGCGCCAGCAGCTTGCGGACTACACCTCCGCTACAAGATACGCAGTATTTT.

This clonotype was seen only a few times. This chain uses TRBV28 with TRBJ2-7, with a weak D call TRBD1 (5 bases). Trimming pared 1 base from V and 2 bases from J, leaving 12 bases between. Germline CDR1 MDHEN, CDR2 SYDVKM. The CDR3 loop spans 15 amino acids. The CDR3 spells CASSLFRTTPYEQYF. The CDR3 bases are TGTGCCAGCAGTTTATTTAGGACAACTCCCTACGAGCAGTACTTC.

V gene TRBV7-6 combines with J gene TRBJ2-1; 9 bases are a match to TRBD2. The CDR3 is 17 residues long. V was pared by 5 bases and J by 0 bases, with 8 bases of the junction left unmatched. The germline CDR1 and CDR2 sequences are SGHVS and FNYEAQ. Written as DNA, the CDR3 is TGTGCCAGCAGCCCCATAGCGGGAGATAACTCCTACAATGAGCAGTTCTTC. Translated: CASSPIAGDNSYNEQFF.

V gene TRBV28 combines with J gene TRBJ2-5; TRBD1 matches 9 bases. Per the germline V gene, CDR1 is MDHEN and CDR2 is SYDVKM. The CDR3 sequence is 15 residues long. V shed 8 bases and J 5 bases; nucleotides not matched to a gene: 12. The CDR3 spells CASCRRTGGIETQYF. Written as DNA, the CDR3 is TGTGCCAGCTGTCGAAGAACAGGGGGCATTGAGACCCAGTACTTC.

In this sample, this clonotype turned up many times. This rearrangement joins TRBV5-1 to TRBJ2-7; 10 bases align to TRBD2. The trim removed 3 bases at V and 4 bases at J, leaving 7 bases unmatched. Germline CDR1 SGHRS, CDR2 YFSETQ. This CDR3 contains 15 residues. CDR3 loop: CASSSSSGGPYEQYF. DNA for the CDR3: TGCGCCAGCAGCTCGTCTAGCGGGGGACCGTACGAGCAGTACTTC.

This clonotype was recorded a few times. The chain uses TRBV6-1 and TRBJ1-6; D not certain. The CDR3 loop spans 15 amino acids. V shed 10 bases and J shed 2 bases, with 15 bases lying between them. Germline V gene data show CDR1 as MNHNS and CDR2 as SASEGT. The CDR3 spells CATKISQTYNSPLHF. CDR3 DNA sequence: TGTGCCACCAAAATCAGTCAAACCTATAATTCACCCCTCCACTTT.

The gene calls are TRBV10-3 and TRBJ2-1; a weak D match, TRBD2 (6 bases). This CDR3 is 13 amino acids long. Germline CDR1 is ENHRY and CDR2 is SYGVKD. The V and J ends lost 8 bases and 5 bases respectively, with 13 bases between them. CDR3 DNA sequence: TGTGCCATCGGAGGGACTCATGACAATGAGCAGTTCTTC. Translating it yields CAIGGTHDNEQFF.

CDR3: CASSLARREQYF. The CDR3 DNA reads as TGTGCCAGCAGCTTAGCCAGGCGCGAGCAGTACTTC. The chain joins TRBV7-8 to TRBJ2-7; D remains ambiguous. The germline V gene encodes CDR1 SGHVS and CDR2 FQNEAQ. The length of the CDR3 is 12 residues. Deletions cut 0 bases from V and 6 bases from J, with 6 bases between. Full variable domain (missing parts from reference TRBV7-8 and TRBJ2-7): GAGVSQSPRYKVAKRGQDVALRCDPISGHVSLFWYQQALGQGPEFLTYFQNEAQLDKSGLPSDRFFAERPEGSVSTLKIQRTQQEDSAVYLCASSLARREQYFGPGTRLTVT.

This clonotype was detected a few times. The chain is built from TRBV7-2 and TRBJ2-3; D remains ambiguous. CDR3 length: 13 residues. Trimming took off 4 bases at V and 4 bases at J, with 9 bases between the two ends. In germline, CDR1 is SGHTA, CDR2 FQGNSA. The CDR3 sequence is CASSSHAADTQYF. CDR3 nucleotide sequence: TGTGCCAGCAGCTCCCACGCTGCAGATACGCAGTATTTT.

The rearrangement joins TRBV30 to TRBJ2-1, with D perhaps TRBD1 (6 bases). V was trimmed by 3 bases and J by 4 bases, leaving 10 bases between them. CDR1 GTSNPN and CDR2 SVGIG come from the germline V gene (reference sequence). The CDR3 spans 13 residues. CDR3 residues: CAWSRTGYNEQFF. In DNA, the CDR3 is TGTGCCTGGAGCCGTACAGGGTACAATGAGCAGTTCTTC. Variable domain in full (rest from reference TRBV30 and TRBJ2-1): SQTIHQWPATLVQPVGSPLSLECTVEGTSNPNLYWYRQAAGRGLQLLFYSVGIGQISSEVPQNLSASRPQDRQFILSSKKLLLSDSGFYLCAWSRTGYNEQFFGPGTRLTVL.

This chain's CDR3 is CASSLEGSGLETQYF. CDR3 bases: TGTGCCAGCAGTTTGGAAGGGTCGGGGCTGGAGACCCAGTACTTC. The chain uses TRBV12-3 or TRBV12-4 and TRBJ2-5; TRBD1 or TRBD2 may be the D gene (5 bases each). Trimming removed 3 bases from V and 5 bases from J, with 16 bases in between. This CDR3 has 15 amino acids.

This chain uses TRBV20-1 with TRBJ1-5, with a tentative D call TRBD1 (5 bases). Trimming removed 6 bases from V and 4 bases from J, with 13 bases in between. The CDR3 covers 13 residues. Germline V lookup: CDR1 DFQATT, CDR2 SNEGSKA (reference sequence). The CDR3 DNA sequence: TGCAGTGCACCGACCGGGGGAAATCAGCCCCAGCATTTT. This codes for CSAPTGGNQPQHF.

This clonotype was observed a few times. The CDR3 coding sequence is TGTGCCAGCAGCTTAGGGACAGTCTCTGGAAACACCATATATTTT. The encoded protein is CASSLGTVSGNTIYF. The chain employs TRBV5-8 and TRBJ1-3; 7 bases agree with TRBD1. Germline V gene lookup returns CDR1 SGHTS and CDR2 YDEGEE. This CDR3 is 15 amino acids long. V lost 2 bases and J lost 0; bases outside the gene matches: 2. The full variable domain, in which reference TRBV5-8 and TRBJ1-3 provide the parts outside the CDR3, is EAGVTQSPTHLIKTRGQQATLRCSPISGHTSVYWYQQALGLGLQFLLWYDEGEERNRGNFPPRFSGRQFPNYSSELNVNALELEDSALYLCASSLGTVSGNTIYFGEGSWLTVV.

The gene calls are TRBV28 and TRBJ1-5; D is ambiguous. Trimming removed 7 bases from V and 1 base from J, with 2 bases in between. Germline loops: CDR1 MDHEN, CDR2 SYDVKM. The CDR3 runs 11 residues. The CDR3 region has the DNA TGTGCCAGCATGAGCAATCAGCCCCAGCATTTT. Protein product: CASMSNQPQHF.

This clonotype turned up a few times. The chain employs TRBV5-1 and TRBJ2-5, with unresolved D. This CDR3 is built from 14 residues. Germline V lookup: CDR1 SGHRS, CDR2 YFSETQ. Trimming pared 1 base from V and 2 bases from J, leaving 9 bases between. The CDR3 DNA is TGCGCCAGCAGCTTGTTTGGGAAGCAAGAGACCCAGTACTTC. Its translation is CASSLFGKQETQYF.

This chain joins TRBV20-1 and TRBJ2-3; D is unclear. CDR1 and CDR2 (germline): DFQATT, SNEGSKA (reference sequence). The CDR3 sequence is 16 residues long. V was pared by 2 bases and J by 2 bases, with 17 bases between. The CDR3 nucleotides read TGCAGTGCTAGAACCCCCGGGCGCGGTCACACAGATACGCAGTATTTT. The encoded protein is CSARTPGRGHTDTQYF.

There are a few counts of this clonotype. V and J are TRBV6-5 and TRBJ2-7; TRBD2 aligns across 13 bases. The CDR3 totals 17 residues. V lost 4 bases, J lost 2 bases, and 8 bases stayed unmatched. Germline V gene data show CDR1 as MNHEY and CDR2 as SVGAGI. The CDR3 here is CASSFRLAGGVPYEQYF. CDR3 coding DNA: TGTGCCAGCAGTTTTCGACTAGCGGGGGGCGTACCCTACGAGCAGTACTTC.

In its sample, this clonotype was seen many times. The V and J genes are TRBV20-1 and TRBJ2-6, with D perhaps matching TRBD1 (6 bases). V dropped 6 bases and J dropped 2 bases, with 11 bases sitting between them. Germline V CDR1 and CDR2: DFQATT, SNEGSKA (reference sequence). The CDR3 loop spans 14 amino acids. CDR3 in amino acids: CSAPQGTGANVLTF. The CDR3 DNA follows: TGCAGTGCCCCACAGGGCACTGGGGCCAACGTCCTGACTTTC.